The sequence of this T cell receptor (beta chain) was determined in a study of blood T cells in healthy people across ages. The CDR3 has 12 residues. Trimming took off 5 bases at V and 11 bases at J, with 10 bases between the two ends. Germline CDR1 reads MDHEN; CDR2 reads SYDVKM. Using a J-beta primer mix together with a sample-barcoded 5' primer, a second PCR was run for roughly 6 to 11 cycles. TCRdb reprocessed the 5' RACE reads via MiXCR and lists one record per CDR3 protein. The table has hundreds of thousands of distinct CDR3 sequences, approximately 21% seen once; the top ten hold approximately 3.7%. This clonotype was seen a few times.

The rearrangement uses TRBV28 and TRBJ1-6, with unresolved D. This TCR was recovered from a man aged 65 to 79 in good health. Sequenced: blood. The CDR3 is CASSPLRPPLHF. The DNA of the CDR3 is TGTGCCAGCAGTCCTCTAAGGCCACCCCTCCACTTT.